The 30 T cell receptor beta chains below all came from one sample that was sequenced in a study of cytomegalovirus exposure and HLA in healthy donors. The PCR employed 60 Vbeta primers together with 13 Jbeta primers. Data came from immunoSEQ multiplex PCR; TCRdb stores just in-frame clones and leaves some out. The table shows 62,000 or so clones, with approximately 80% occurring only once. The sample consisted of PBMCs. Receptor source: a young man in good health and CMV-seronegative.

With respect to this clone: This sample also contains other DNA sequences that code for the same CDR3. The chain has TRBV7-2 and TRBJ2-7; TRBD2 agrees at 14 bases. CDR3 length: 14 amino acids. CDR1 and CDR2 from the germline V gene are SGHTA and FQGNSA. J was trimmed by 6 bases and V by 5 bases; bases with no gene match: 3. The CDR3 region is CASSPGTSGSEQYF. In DNA, the CDR3 is TGTGCCAGCAGCCCGGGGACTAGCGGGAGCGAGCAGTACTTC.

The CDR3: CASSRTGEEETQYF. For the CDR3, the DNA is TGTGCCAGCAGCCGGACAGGGGAGGAAGAGACCCAGTACTTC. This chain links TRBV6-6 with TRBJ2-5; 9 nucleotides agree with TRBD1. Per germline, CDR1 MNHNY and CDR2 SVGAGI (reference sequence). The CDR3 is 14 amino acids. Trimming at V came to 6 bases and at J to 3 bases, leaving 5 bases not matched to a gene.

This chain links TRBV6-1 with TRBJ2-5; a weak D match, TRBD2 (6 bases). CDR1 is MNHNS and CDR2 is SASEGT in the germline V gene. CDR3 size: 14 residues. V lost 4 bases and J lost 4, with 13 bases in between. The CDR3 region has the DNA TGTGCCAGCAGTGTGGGACTGGGGAGAGAGACCCAGTACTTC. Translated: CASSVGLGRETQYF.

This chain links TRBV4-1 with TRBJ2-6; 7 bases are a match to TRBD2. This CDR3 contains 16 residues. Losses at the gene ends were 8 bases for V and 2 bases for J; bases not matched to a gene: 9. CDR1 is MGHRA and CDR2 is YSYEKL in the germline V gene. The CDR3 coding sequence is TGCGCCAGCCGGGGGGTAGGGTATGCTGGGGCCAACGTCCTGACTTTC. It translates to CASRGVGYAGANVLTF.

The rearrangement links TRBV6-1 to TRBJ1-4, with TRBD1 identical over 8 bases. Per germline, CDR1 MNHNS and CDR2 SASEGT. Losses at the gene ends were 7 bases for V and 7 bases for J; bases not matched to a gene: 5. This CDR3 has 13 amino acids. The chain's CDR3 is CASTPGGVEKLFF. Written as DNA, the CDR3 is TGTGCCAGCACCCCAGGGGGCGTTGAAAAACTGTTTTTT.

The V and J genes are TRBV21-1 and TRBJ1-5; the table gives TRBD1 as D, unverified against the DNA. TRBV21-1 is flagged as a pseudogene. The length of the CDR3 is 16 residues. The CDR3 region has the DNA TGTGCCAGCAGTACCTCACAGGAGAATAGCAATCAGCCCCAGCATTTT. Protein: CASSTSQENSNQPQHF.

The CDR3: CASRKTPNYGYTF. The CDR3 DNA reads as TGTGCCAGCAGAAAAACACCGAACTATGGCTACACCTTC. V and J are TRBV6-5 and TRBJ1-2; D remains ambiguous. The V end lost 6 bases, the J end lost 2 bases, and 10 bases lay between the germline ends. Germline-derived CDR1 and CDR2 are MNHEY and SVGAGI. The CDR3 is 13 amino acids.

The rearrangement uses TRBV15 and TRBJ1-6; D remains ambiguous. Germline-derived CDR1 and CDR2 are LNHNV and YYDKDF (reference sequence). V was clipped by 0 bases and J by 7 bases, with 13 bases between them. The CDR3 spans 16 residues. The CDR3 sequence is CATSRDVAVVNSPLHF. The DNA for the CDR3 is TGTGCCACCAGCAGAGACGTAGCAGTGGTAAATTCACCCCTCCACTTT.

The chain joins TRBV5-4 to TRBJ1-6; the match to TRBD1 covers 7 bases. Germline V gene data show CDR1 as SGHNT and CDR2 as YYREEE (reference sequence). V dropped 0 bases and J dropped 4; count of bases not matched to a gene: 4. This CDR3 contains 16 residues. This CDR3 reads CASSLAGQAYNSPLHF. CDR3 DNA sequence: TGTGCCAGCAGCTTGGCCGGACAGGCTTATAATTCACCCCTCCACTTT.

J is TRBJ2-7 and V is TRBV7-2; maybe TRBD2 (7 bases). The CDR3 is made up of 14 amino acids. Trimming took 5 bases from V and 12 from J, leaving 23 bases between them. Per germline, CDR1 SGHTA and CDR2 FQGNSA. CDR3 protein: CASSGGGGSRGSYF. The CDR3 nucleotides read TGTGCCAGCAGCGGGGGAGGGGGAAGCCGGGGGTCGTACTTC.

Comment on this clone: The junction departs from germline at one end; a sequencing error may be responsible. The CDR3 DNA is TGTTCCAGCAGGCGGGAGAACAATGAGCAGTTCTTC. Protein: CSSRRENNEQFF. The chain is built from TRBV7-9 and TRBJ2-1; 7 bases line up with TRBD2. Germline values: CDR1 SEHNR, CDR2 FQNEAQ (reference sequence). The CDR3 is 12 amino acids.

The V call is TRBV5-4, the J call TRBJ2-3; 13 nucleotides align to TRBD2. The CDR3 totals 17 residues. CDR1 is SGHNT, CDR2 YYREEE, per germline (reference sequence). V dropped 4 bases and J dropped 4; count of bases not matched to a gene: 9. The CDR3 here is CASSDPRLAGGSDTQYF. The CDR3 nucleotides are TGTGCCAGCAGCGACCCCCGACTAGCGGGGGGATCAGATACGCAGTATTTT.

The chain couples TRBV19 to TRBJ1-5; maybe TRBD1 (5 bases). The CDR3 extends over 14 amino acids. Germline V gene sequence: CDR1 LNHDA, CDR2 SQIVND (reference sequence). V was cut by 5 bases and J by 7 bases, with 15 bases left in between. The CDR3 loop reads CASSGGDGWQPQHF. The CDR3 DNA reads as TGTGCCAGTAGTGGAGGGGACGGGTGGCAGCCCCAGCATTTT.

The table lists this clone with a few counts. The chain uses TRBV7-6 and TRBJ1-1; D unresolved. CDR3 length: 13 amino acids. Trimming cost V 4 bases and J 7 bases, with 13 bases left between them. The germline V gene encodes CDR1 SGHVS and CDR2 FNYEAQ. CDR3 DNA sequence: TGTGCCAGCAGCTCCTCAGGTGACCATGAAGCTTTCTTT. Translated: CASSSSGDHEAFF.

The chain recombines TRBV27 with TRBJ2-7; D is possibly TRBD1 (5 bases). Germline V gene data show CDR1 as MNHEY and CDR2 as SMNVEV (reference sequence). Trimming removed 8 bases from V and 4 bases from J, with 15 bases in between. This CDR3 region has 13 residues. Here the CDR3 DNA reads TGTGCCAGCGCAAGGGGCAGTGGGTACGAGCAGTACTTC. Its translation: CASARGSGYEQYF.

V usage is TRBV15 and J usage is TRBJ1-1; D unclear. The CDR3 is 15 amino acids. Germline CDR1 and CDR2: LNHNV and YYDKDF (reference sequence). The V end was cut by 0 bases, the J end by 4 bases, with 12 bases between. The CDR3 nucleotides are TGTGCCACCAGCAGAGAGCCGGGATTTGTCACTGAAGCTTTCTTT. It yields the protein CATSREPGFVTEAFF. The full variable domain, with the rest looked up from reference TRBV15 and TRBJ1-1, is DAMVIQNPRYQVTQFGKPVTLSCSQTLNHNVMYWYQQKSSQAPKLLFHYYDKDFNNEADTPDNFQSRRPNTSFCFLDIRSPGLGDTAMYLCATSREPGFVTEAFFGQGTRLTVV.

This chain links TRBV7-9 with TRBJ2-1; 10 nucleotides line up with TRBD2. Losses at the gene ends were 5 bases for V and 7 bases for J; bases not matched to a gene: 11. Per germline, CDR1 SEHNR and CDR2 FQNEAQ (reference sequence). The CDR3 totals 16 residues. CDR3 DNA sequence: TGTGCCAGCAGCCCCACTAGCGGGGCCTGGGGGAATGAGCAGTTCTTC. It codes for CASSPTSGAWGNEQFF.

The chain carries TRBV7-2 and TRBJ1-1; 7 nucleotides agree with TRBD1. Germline trimming cut 0 bases from V and 2 bases from J; bases unmatched to any gene: 12. CDR3 length: 18 amino acids. Germline CDR1 reads SGHTA; CDR2 reads FQGNSA. CDR3 bases: TGTGCCAGCAGCTTAGCGGGGTCAGGGGGTCACCGAAACACTGAAGCTTTCTTT. Protein sequence: CASSLAGSGGHRNTEAFF.

This chain joins TRBV19 and TRBJ2-7; D is ambiguous. This CDR3 region has 15 residues. V was shortened by 5 bases and J by 6 bases, with 20 bases between the two germline ends. Germline CDR1 is LNHDA and CDR2 is SQIVND (reference sequence). CDR3 amino acids: CASSRSVTPLREQYF. CDR3 nucleotide sequence: TGTGCCAGTAGTCGGTCCGTCACCCCCTTACGCGAGCAGTACTTC.

CDR3 amino acids: CASSIFWGGEETQYF. The CDR3 DNA follows: TGTGCCAGTAGTATTTTCTGGGGAGGTGAGGAGACCCAGTACTTC. The chain has TRBV19 and TRBJ2-5, with a tentative D call TRBD2 (6 bases). Germline values: CDR1 LNHDA, CDR2 SQIVND (reference sequence). The V end lost 3 bases, the J end lost 5 bases, and 16 bases lay between the germline ends. There are 15 residues in the CDR3.

The rearrangement links TRBV11-2 to TRBJ2-2; D uncertain. CDR1 is SGHAT, CDR2 FQNNGV, per germline. Deletions cut 3 bases from V and 1 base from J, with 3 bases between. The CDR3 sequence is 13 residues long. The CDR3 loop reads CASSFKNTGELFF. Here the CDR3 DNA reads TGTGCCAGCAGCTTTAAGAACACCGGGGAGCTGTTTTTT.

This sequence joins TRBV27 and TRBJ1-1, with TRBD1 identical over 10 bases. The junction had 7 bases not matched to a gene; V was cut back by 5 bases and J by 7 bases. Per the germline V gene, CDR1 is MNHEY and CDR2 is SMNVEV (reference sequence). This CDR3 spans 14 amino acids. CDR3 sequence (DNA): TGTGCCAGCAGTCCGGGACAGGGGAAAGGTGAAGCTTTCTTT. This encodes CASSPGQGKGEAFF.

This chain connects TRBV20-1 to TRBJ1-1; D is unclear. The V gene lost 6 bases and the J gene lost 6 bases, with 8 bases spanning the gap. The CDR3 covers 10 residues. Germline lookup yields CDR1 DFQATT and CDR2 SNEGSKA (reference sequence). The CDR3 loop is CSARRAEAFF. CDR3 in DNA: TGCAGTGCCCGGAGGGCTGAAGCTTTCTTT.

This chain joins TRBV30 and TRBJ1-5; the match to TRBD1 covers 7 bases. CDR3 size: 15 residues. From germline, CDR1 is GTSNPN and CDR2 SVGIG (reference sequence). Trimming took 2 bases from V and 4 from J; bases not matched to a gene: 8. The CDR3 loop reads CAWSQSGQSNQPQHF. As DNA, the CDR3 is TGTGCCTGGAGTCAATCGGGACAGTCAAATCAGCCCCAGCATTTT.

The rearrangement links TRBV13 to TRBJ2-1; D is possibly TRBD2 (5 bases). Germline V gives CDR1 PRHDT, CDR2 FYEKMQ (reference sequence). Trimming cost V 5 bases and J 6 bases, with 8 bases left between them. This CDR3 spans 12 amino acids. The DNA for the CDR3 is TGTGCCAGCAGCATAGCGTCCAATGAGCAGTTCTTC. Translated: CASSIASNEQFF.

The chain employs TRBV18 and TRBJ2-5; no clear D. Germline V CDR1 and CDR2: KGHSH, LQKENI. CDR3 length: 15 residues. V lost 0 bases, J lost 0 bases, and 8 bases lay in between. This chain's CDR3 is CASSPPRSNQETQYF. The DNA of the CDR3 is TGTGCCAGCTCACCACCGAGGTCCAACCAAGAGACCCAGTACTTC.

The J gene is TRBJ2-1, the V gene TRBV30; 7 bases map to TRBD2. The trim removed 0 bases at V and 6 bases at J, leaving 8 bases unmatched. The V gene's germline CDR1 is GTSNPN and CDR2 SVGIG (reference sequence). The CDR3 has 15 residues. The CDR3 loop reads CAWSVRAGVGNEQFF. Here the CDR3 DNA reads TGTGCCTGGAGTGTACGGGCGGGAGTAGGCAATGAGCAGTTCTTC.

This chain joins TRBV11-2 and TRBJ2-7, with 7 bases that match TRBD2. This CDR3 spans 17 amino acids. Germline V gene data show CDR1 as SGHAT and CDR2 as FQNNGV. The junction had 15 bases not matched to a gene; V was cut back by 1 base and J by 6 bases. The CDR3 region is CASSLVGGVASVGEQYF. Written as DNA, the CDR3 is TGTGCCAGCAGCTTAGTGGGGGGGGTGGCTAGCGTAGGCGAGCAGTACTTC.

The rearrangement links TRBV5-1 to TRBJ2-1; the D gene is possibly TRBD1 (5 bases). Germline CDR1 and CDR2: SGHRS and YFSETQ. CDR3 length: 12 residues. Trimming shortened V by 2 bases and J by 9 bases, and 9 bases separated the two germline ends. This CDR3 is CASSLEGAEQFF. For the CDR3, the DNA is TGCGCCAGCAGCTTAGAAGGGGCTGAGCAGTTCTTC. The variable domain in full, with the rest retrieved from reference TRBV5-1 and TRBJ2-1, is KAGVTQTPRYLIKTRGQQVTLSCSPISGHRSVSWYQQTPGQGLQFLFEYFSETQRNKGNFPGRFSGRQFSNSRSEMNVSTLELGDSALYLCASSLEGAEQFFGPGTRLTVL.

Turning to this clone: The junction departs from germline at one end; a sequencing error may be responsible. J is TRBJ2-1 and V is TRBV7-9, with TRBD2 matching over 7 bases. Germline CDR1 and CDR2: SEHNR and FQNEAQ (reference sequence). This CDR3 has 18 amino acids. CDR3 region: CSSSLALGAGDSYNEQFF. The CDR3 nucleotides are TGTTCCAGCAGCTTAGCCCTCGGGGCGGGAGACTCCTACAATGAGCAGTTCTTC.